These 4 T cell receptor beta chains were all obtained from the same sample, sequenced in a study of T-cell reconstitution after alpha-beta-depleted transplantation in children. A TCRbeta library incorporating unique molecular identifiers was prepared. MiXCR, run by TCRdb on the PCR reads, gives a single entry per CDR3 protein. The repertoire holds approximately 500,000 distinct CDR3 sequences, with more than 9% as singletons. The input for sequencing was PBMCs, taken before TCRalphabeta/CD19-depleted stem cell transplant. The receptor set was obtained from a child aged 2 to 10 with inherited bone marrow failure, due to receive a stem cell transplant.

For this clonotype: This clone may be a read error of a much larger clone one base away. V and J are TRBV28 and TRBJ2-7; 9 nucleotides line up with TRBD2. The CDR3 covers 15 residues. CDR1 and CDR2 from the germline V gene are MDHEN and SYDVKM. Written as DNA, the CDR3 is TGTGCCAGCAGTTTATTTAGCGGGAGTTCCTACAAGCAGTACTTC. Protein: CASSLFSGSSYKQYF.

The CDR3 protein is CASMRDTYEQYF. The CDR3 region has the DNA TGTGCCAGCATGCGGGACACCTACGAGCAGTACTTC. This chain links TRBV12-3 or TRBV12-4 with TRBJ2-7; the D gene could be TRBD1 or TRBD2 (6 bases each). Trimming shortened V by 7 bases and J by 2 bases, and 9 bases separated the two germline ends. This CDR3 comprises 12 residues.

This clonotype was counted ten times or more. CDR3 sequence reads: CASSLGQGHEQYF. CDR3 DNA: TGCGCCAGCAGCCTCGGCCAGGGCCACGAGCAGTACTTC. The chain is built from TRBV5-1 and TRBJ2-7; D possibly corresponds to TRBD1 (5 bases). Germline CDR1 and CDR2: SGHRS and YFSETQ. This CDR3 has 13 residues. V lost 4 bases and J 5 bases, leaving 13 bases between the germline ends.

This clonotype was recorded at least ten times. The rearrangement links TRBV30 to TRBJ2-3; D not certain. CDR3 size: 14 residues. V was shortened by 2 bases and J by 1 base, with 10 bases between the two germline ends. Germline V CDR1 and CDR2: GTSNPN, SVGIG (reference sequence). In DNA, the CDR3 is TGTGCCTGGAGTACCTTGCGCGGCACAGATACGCAGTATTTT. Its protein is CAWSTLRGTDTQYF.